Included here is one T cell receptor (beta chain) sequence, with context. There is no known antigen for this receptor. No base quality information exists; no much larger clone differs at one position. TCRbeta CDR3 regions were amplified from genomic DNA using the immunoSEQ Assay, a bias-controlled multiplex PCR. The authors' pipeline ran thus. Within the assay, amplification of reference gene primers was used to estimate how many nucleated cells each sample contained. To quantify the absolute abundance of each unique TCRbeta CDR3 rearrangement, sequence reads were collapsed and filtered. For each sample, productive Simpson clonality was calculated as the square root of Simpson's diversity index over productive rearrangements. This is the immuneACCESS table as TCRdb keeps it, with only in-frame sequences that have V and J called. A part of the clones is gone; compared with another copy, unresolved V genes explain less than half, and the rest is unexplained. The D gene and trimming were derived from the DNA, and the V and J assignments and clone size from that table. For this sample the table gives under 300,000 clones, of which 65% to 80% were detected only once. Around 3.6% of the sample is taken by the ten largest.

The junction shows trimming of 3 bases on V and 7 bases on J, plus 12 bases between the germline ends. CDR1 GTSNPN and CDR2 SVGIG were looked up in the germline V gene (reference sequence). From the cysteine through the phenylalanine, the CDR3 covers 13 amino acids. The kept DNA is CDR3 alone, 39 bases in frame from the first base. These data are taken from a study of blood T cell repertoires in COVID-19 (dated by TCRdb to 2020 to 2022). Background on the whole study: The collaborator samples originated in the United States, Italy and Spain and spanned the acute and convalescent phases of COVID-19. Samples were obtained from the ongoing ImmuneRACE study (first 160 participants) and from over a thousand subjects provided by 6 global collaborators. Deeply sampled blood TCRbeta repertoires from subjects exposed to, actively infected with, or recovered from COVID-19 were included in the dataset. The prospective study material was composed of cDNA or gDNA derived from T cells, B-cell-depleted T cells, or PBMCs. Nearly every sample came with metadata listing a de-identified subject ID, COVID-19 status, age in years and sex. Where HLA class I and class II types were available, the types were taken from metadata supplied by the sample provider, not from assay-based typing. A freely available public database, intended as a resource for researchers studying the immune response to SARS-CoV-2, is where the repertoires were released. Broader findings and caveats from the paper: The quantity of clinical and demographic metadata differed by source and by participant and was supplied without curation.

Collaborating institutions collected whole blood in K2EDTA tubes following their own protocols. For TCRbeta analysis, collaborators shipped samples in one of three forms: frozen whole blood, isolated PBMCs, or DNA extracted from either of those sample types. The rearrangement joined TRBV30 to TRBJ1-4; the D segment cannot be called with confidence. Sequencing was performed on peripheral blood. This TCR was recovered from a woman between 35 and 50 years old with active or convalescent COVID-19. The CDR3 in this case is CAWRPGVREKLFF. Read as DNA, the sequence is TGTGCCTGGAGGCCGGGAGTGCGTGAAAAACTGTTTTTT.